This is a list of T cell receptor beta chains from one sample in a study of T cell responses to AZD1222 COVID-19 vaccine. TCRdb's copy holds only in-frame clones and misses some; the assay was immunoSEQ multiplex PCR. The repertoire holds around 110,000 clones, with just over 85% as singletons. Sequenced here: peripheral blood, sampled on day 0 of AZD1222 vaccination. The receptors originated from an adult in good health. Each CDR3 is given with its conserved first and last residue. The D gene is left open where the match is weak. The size field is filled for only some rows; it gives once, few, many or a size class.

TRBJ2-1 | NA | TRBV28 | NA | TGTGCCAGCTTAACCGGACTGAACAATGAGCAGTTCTTC | CASLTGLNNEQFF
TRBJ1-2 | NA | TRBV28 | TRBD1 | TGTGCCAGCAGTGGGGACAGGGGCGGAAATAACTATGGCTACACCTTC | CASSGDRGGNNYGYTF
TRBJ1-6 | NA | TRBV7-9 | NA | TGTGCCATTTCCGGCGCGGATTCACCCCTCCACTTT | CAISGADSPLHF
TRBJ2-2 | NA | TRBV28 | TRBD2 | TGTGCCAGCAGTCTAGCGGACTCGAACACCGGGGAGCTGTTTTTT | CASSLADSNTGELFF
TRBJ1-5 | NA | TRBV19 | NA | TGTGCCAGTAGTATGGAGTCAGGACGGCCGGATCAGCCCCAGCATTTT | CASSMESGRPDQPQHF
TRBJ1-5 | NA | TRBV4-2 | NA | TGTGCCAGCAGCCAAGATAGAAGGACTTATAGCAATCAGCCCCAGCATTTT | CASSQDRRTYSNQPQHF
TRBJ1-2 | NA | TRBV7-8 | TRBD1 | TGTGCCAGCAGCCCCGGGACAGGGGAATCCTACGGCTACACCTTC | CASSPGTGESYGYTF
TRBJ1-5 | once | TRBV29-1 | NA | TGCAGCGTTGCCCCACCCGGGGGGCCCCAGCATTTT | CSVAPPGGPQHF
TRBJ2-1 | NA | TRBV7-9 | TRBD1 | TGTGCCAGCAGCTCTAGGGAGGGACAGGGTTACAATGAGCAGTTCTTC | CASSSREGQGYNEQFF
TRBJ2-1 | NA | TRBV2 | NA | TGTGCCAGCAGTCAGGACTACCACAATGAGCAGTTCTTC | CASSQDYHNEQFF
TRBJ1-4 | NA | TRBV7-2 | NA | TGTGCCAGCAGTCTAGTGGGGGGCTGGGAAAAACTGTTTTTT | CASSLVGGWEKLFF
TRBJ1-2 | NA | TRBV12-3/TRBV12-4 | TRBD1 | TGTGCCAGCAGTTTACGGGGAGGGGGCGTCTACACCTTC | CASSLRGGGVYTF
TRBJ2-6 | once | TRBV7-3 | NA | TGTGCCAGCAGCGGCGGCTCTGGGGCCAACGTCCTGACTTTC | CASSGGSGANVLTF
TRBJ2-1 | NA | TRBV6-2/TRBV6-3 | NA | TGTGCCAGCAGTCCAAACTCAGGGGATGAGCAGTTCTTC | CASSPNSGDEQFF
TRBJ1-5 | NA | TRBV2 | NA | TGTGCCAGCAGTGATAGGGGCAATCAGCCCCAGCATTTT | CASSDRGNQPQHF
TRBJ1-4 | NA | TRBV12-5 | NA | TGTGCTAGTTTAAACCTCTTCCCTCGACAGGATGAAAAACTGTTTTTT | CASLNLFPRQDEKLFF
TRBJ2-7 | NA | TRBV6-2/TRBV6-3 | TRBD2 | TGTGCCAGCAGTTACTCGATCCGGGAGGGCCAGTACGAGCAGTACTTC | CASSYSIREGQYEQYF
TRBJ1-1 | NA | TRBV7-6 | NA | TGTGCCAGCAGCCGGGGACAGAACACTGAAGCTTTCTTT | CASSRGQNTEAFF
TRBJ2-3 | NA | TRBV7-9 | NA | TGTGCCAGCACCGAGCGGGCCTTCACAGATACGCAGTATTTT | CASTERAFTDTQYF
TRBJ2-7 | NA | TRBV5-8 | NA | TGTGCCAGCGGTCAGATGGGTGATGTGTACGAGCAGTACTTC | CASGQMGDVYEQYF
TRBJ2-3 | NA | TRBV1 | NA | TGCACCAGCAGCCAAGGAGGGGTCTCGGCGTTCACAGATACGCAGTATTTT | CTSSQGGVSAFTDTQYF
TRBJ2-3 | NA | TRBV5-6 | NA | TGTGCCAGCAGGCGGGGCAGGGACACAGATACGCAGTATTTT | CASRRGRDTDTQYF
TRBJ2-1 | NA | TRBV11-2 | TRBD1 | TGTGCCAGCAGCTCAACCGGGACAGAGTACAATGAGCAGTTCTTC | CASSSTGTEYNEQFF
TRBJ1-5 | NA | TRBV2 | NA | TGTGCCAGCAGGCTCGACATCAATCAGCCCCAGCATTTT | CASRLDINQPQHF
TRBJ2-7 | NA | TRBV3-1/TRBV3-2 | TRBD1 | TGTGCCAGCAGCCAAGGGACAGGGATGTACGAGCAGTACTTC | CASSQGTGMYEQYF
TRBJ1-3 | NA | TRBV5-1 | NA | TGCGCCAGCAGCGAGGAGGGGGGAGGTGGAAACACCATATATTTT | CASSEEGGGGNTIYF
TRBJ2-2 | NA | TRBV7-9 | NA | TGTGCCAGCAGCTTAATGGTTTCGGGCCTCGGGGAGCTGTTTTTT | CASSLMVSGLGELFF
TRBJ2-3 | NA | TRBV29-1 | NA | TGCAGCGTAGACATGAACCAAGGGCGCGGCACAGATACGCAGTATTTT | CSVDMNQGRGTDTQYF
TRBJ2-7 | NA | TRBV9 | NA | TGTGCCAGCAGCGTTTCTTACTCCGCCGCCTACGAGCAGTACTTC | CASSVSYSAAYEQYF
TRBJ2-5 | NA | TRBV5-6 | TRBD1 | TGTGCCAGCAGAAGACAGGGTGGGGGAGAGACCCAGTACTTC | CASRRQGGGETQYF
TRBJ2-5 | NA | TRBV11-3 | NA | TGTGCCAGCAGCTTAGGGTTAGGTGGGGAGACCCAGTACTTC | CASSLGLGGETQYF
TRBJ2-1 | NA | TRBV5-1 | NA | TGCGCCAGCAGCAAAGGCGACTCCCATGAGCAGTTCTTC | CASSKGDSHEQFF
TRBJ1-4 | NA | TRBV29-1 | NA | TGCAGCGTCGCCACGGCTCGAGAAAAACTGTTTTTT | CSVATAREKLFF
TRBJ1-1 | NA | TRBV7-3 | NA | TGTGCCAGCAGCTTCCAAATGAACACTGAAGCTTTCTTT | CASSFQMNTEAFF
TRBJ2-3 | NA | TRBV7-8 | NA | TGTGCCAGCAGCTTAGTTCCAAGGGACATCGGGGGTACGCAGTATTTT | CASSLVPRDIGGTQYF
TRBJ1-2 | NA | TRBV5-5 | NA | TGTGCCAGCAGCTTGGAGTCAGGTACCGGCTACACCTTC | CASSLESGTGYTF
TRBJ1-2 | NA | TRBV24-1 | NA | TGTGCCACCAGTGATCCTGCCCGGCCCGTGGATGGCTACACCTTC | CATSDPARPVDGYTF
TRBJ2-5 | NA | TRBV27 | TRBD2 | TGTGCCAGCAGATTAGCGGGGGCGGGGGAGACCCAGTACTTC | CASRLAGAGETQYF
TRBJ1-1 | NA | TRBV6-2/TRBV6-3 | NA | TGTGCCAGCAGTTACGGAGGGACCCGGGCTTTCTTT | CASSYGGTRAFF
TRBJ2-3 | once | TRBV6-1 | NA | TGTGCCAGCAGTGAATTGGGATTTTACACAGATACGCAGTATTTT | CASSELGFYTDTQYF
TRBJ2-1 | NA | TRBV3-1/TRBV3-2 | NA | TGTGCCAGCAGTCCCCCTTTTGGCAATGAGCAGTTCTTC | CASSPPFGNEQFF
TRBJ1-1 | once | TRBV7-2 | NA | TGTGCCAGCAGCCCGGCCGGGGCTCTGAACTCTGAAGCTTTCTTT | CASSPAGALNSEAFF
TRBJ1-5 | NA | TRBV11-2 | NA | TGTGCCAGCAGCGATAGGGGCAATCAGCCCCAGCATTTT | CASSDRGNQPQHF
TRBJ1-1 | NA | TRBV9 | NA | TGTGCCAGCAGCCCCAGGGCGTTTGGCACTGAAGCTTTCTTT | CASSPRAFGTEAFF
TRBJ2-7 | NA | TRBV7-8 | NA | TGTGCCAGCAGCTTAGAGGCCCTACCTTACGAGCAGTACTTC | CASSLEALPYEQYF
TRBJ2-1 | NA | TRBV7-2 | NA | TGTGCCAGCAGCGTAGAAAGGGGTGGTGAGCAGTTCTTC | CASSVERGGEQFF
TRBJ1-2 | NA | TRBV6-5 | TRBD1 | TGTGCCAGCAGTTACGCCGGGACAGCTTATGGCTACACCTTC | CASSYAGTAYGYTF
TRBJ2-5 | NA | TRBV20-1 | NA | TGCAGTGCTAGTTGGGAGACCCAGTACTTC | CSASWETQYF
TRBJ1-2 | NA | TRBV7-2 | NA | TGTGCCAGCAGCTTAGCGGGGGGCGGGTTGACGTATGGCTACACCTTC | CASSLAGGGLTYGYTF
TRBJ1-2 | NA | TRBV3-1/TRBV3-2 | TRBD1 | TGTGCCAGCAGCCGCGGACAGGGGTTGGTGGCTAACTATGGCTACACCTTC | CASSRGQGLVANYGYTF
TRBJ1-2 | NA | TRBV18 | NA | TGTGCCAGCTCACCATCCGGGGGGGTCGGCTACACCTTC | CASSPSGGVGYTF
TRBJ1-6 | NA | TRBV5-1 | TRBD1 | TGCGCCAGCAGCTTGGAGGGCAGGGGGAATAATTCACCCCTCCACTTT | CASSLEGRGNNSPLHF
TRBJ1-4 | NA | TRBV5-1 | NA | TGCGCCAGCAGCCTTGGAGGGGCGACTAATGAAAAACTGTTTTTT | CASSLGGATNEKLFF
TRBJ2-5 | NA | TRBV5-4 | TRBD1 | TGTGCCAGCAGCCTCGGACAGGAAGAGACCCAGTACTTC | CASSLGQEETQYF
TRBJ1-6 | NA | TRBV5-1 | NA | TGCGCCAGCAGGGGTGGGGGCCTACAAAATTCACCCCTCCACTTT | CASRGGGLQNSPLHF